The entry below gives a single T cell receptor (beta chain) sequence along with its context. Antigen unknown. The data are from a study of OX40 agonist ivuxolimab in advanced cancers. For the study at large: Patients in dose escalation had liver, melanoma, kidney or head and neck cancers.

Trimming took 0 bases from V and 1 from J, leaving 4 bases between them. This CDR3 has 14 amino acids. Germline V gene lookup returns CDR1 SGHAT and CDR2 FQNNGV. Study-wide results and limits: Among the lowest peripheral clonal expansion occurred in 0.1-3.0 mg/kg partial responders.

TCRdb's copy holds only in-frame clones and misses some; the assay was immunoSEQ multiplex PCR. The sample consists of 92,000 or so clones, 85% to 90% of them appearing once. The receptor's source is an adult with an advanced solid tumor such as melanoma, head and neck, liver or kidney cancer. This chain uses TRBV11-2 with TRBJ1-5, with D unresolved. The material was CD4+ or CD8+ T cells sorted from blood, obtained in a trial of the OX40 agonist ivuxolimab. The CDR3 DNA sequence: TGTGCCAGCAGCTTAGAAAACAGCAATCAGCCCCAGCATTTT. Protein: CASSLENSNQPQHF.